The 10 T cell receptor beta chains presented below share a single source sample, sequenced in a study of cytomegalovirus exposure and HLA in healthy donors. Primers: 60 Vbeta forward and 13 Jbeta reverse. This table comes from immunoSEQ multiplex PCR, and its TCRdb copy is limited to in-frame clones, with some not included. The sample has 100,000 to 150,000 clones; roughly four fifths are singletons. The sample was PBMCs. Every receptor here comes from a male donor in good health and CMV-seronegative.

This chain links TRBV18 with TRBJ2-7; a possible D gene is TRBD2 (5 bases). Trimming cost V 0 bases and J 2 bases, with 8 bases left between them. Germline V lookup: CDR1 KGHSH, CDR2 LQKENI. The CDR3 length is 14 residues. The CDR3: CASSPPGLPYEQYF. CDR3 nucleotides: TGTGCCAGCTCACCACCCGGACTCCCCTACGAGCAGTACTTC. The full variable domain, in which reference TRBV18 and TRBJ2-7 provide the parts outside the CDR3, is NAGVMQNPRHLVRRRGQEARLRCSPMKGHSHVYWYRQLPEEGLKFMVYLQKENIIDESGMPKERFSAEFPKEGPSILRIQQVVRGDSAAYFCASSPPGLPYEQYFGPGTRLTVT.

CDR3 bases: TGTGCCATCAGTACCGTGGACAGGGACGAGACCCAGTACTTC. Its protein product is CAISTVDRDETQYF. The chain couples TRBV10-3 to TRBJ2-5; TRBD1 aligns across 8 bases. V gave up 5 bases and J gave up 5 bases; unmatched junction bases: 7. CDR3 length equals 14 residues. The germline gives CDR1 ENHRY, CDR2 SYGVKD.

The chain's CDR3 is CASSQPGQGFYEQYF. CDR3 nucleotides: TGTGCCAGCAGCCAGCCGGGACAGGGTTTCTACGAGCAGTACTTC. The chain employs TRBV14 and TRBJ2-7; 9 bases match TRBD1. The CDR3 loop spans 15 amino acids. V dropped 3 bases and J dropped 3; count of bases not matched to a gene: 6. CDR1 SGHDN and CDR2 FVKESK come from the germline V gene. The full variable domain, rest sourced from reference TRBV14 and TRBJ2-7, is EAGVTQFPSHSVIEKGQTVTLRCDPISGHDNLYWYRRVMGKEIKFLLHFVKESKQDESGMPNNRFLAERTGGTYSTLKVQPAELEDSGVYFCASSQPGQGFYEQYFGPGTRLTVT.

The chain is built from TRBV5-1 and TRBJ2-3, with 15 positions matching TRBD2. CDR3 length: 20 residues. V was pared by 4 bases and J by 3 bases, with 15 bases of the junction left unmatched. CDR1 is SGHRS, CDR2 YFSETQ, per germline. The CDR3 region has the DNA TGCGCCAGCAGCCCTAGAGGACTAGCGGGGGGGCTTATGGGGACAGATACGCAGTATTTT. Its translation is CASSPRGLAGGLMGTDTQYF.

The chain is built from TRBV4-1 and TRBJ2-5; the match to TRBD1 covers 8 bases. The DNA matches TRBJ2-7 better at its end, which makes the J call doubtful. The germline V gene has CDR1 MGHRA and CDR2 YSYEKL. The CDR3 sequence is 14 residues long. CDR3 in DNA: TGCGCCAGCAGCCGACCGGGACAGGTGGGCGAGCAGTACTTC. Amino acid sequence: CASSRPGQVGEQYF.

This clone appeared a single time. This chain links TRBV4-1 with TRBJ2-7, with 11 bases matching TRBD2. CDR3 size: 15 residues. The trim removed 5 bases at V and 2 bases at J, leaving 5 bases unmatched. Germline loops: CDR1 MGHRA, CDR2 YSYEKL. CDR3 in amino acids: CASSSPGLAAYEQYF. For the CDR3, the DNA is TGCGCCAGCAGCTCCCCGGGACTAGCGGCCTACGAGCAGTACTTC.

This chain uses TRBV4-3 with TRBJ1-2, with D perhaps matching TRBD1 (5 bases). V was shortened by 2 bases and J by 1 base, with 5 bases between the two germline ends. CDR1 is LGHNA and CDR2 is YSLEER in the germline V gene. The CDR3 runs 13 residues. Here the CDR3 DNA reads TGCGCCAGCAGCCAACAGGGTAACTATGGCTACACCTTC. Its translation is CASSQQGNYGYTF.

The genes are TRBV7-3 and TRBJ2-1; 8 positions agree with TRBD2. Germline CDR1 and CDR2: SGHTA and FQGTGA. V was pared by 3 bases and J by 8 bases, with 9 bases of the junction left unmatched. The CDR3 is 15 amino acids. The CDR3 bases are TGTGCCAGCAGCTTCGAACTAGCGGACGGGGATGAGCAGTTCTTC. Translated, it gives CASSFELADGDEQFF. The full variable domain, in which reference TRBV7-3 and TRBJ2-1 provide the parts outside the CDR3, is GAGVSQTPSNKVTEKGKYVELRCDPISGHTALYWYRQSLGQGPEFLIYFQGTGAADDSGLPNDRFFAVRPEGSVSTLKIQRTERGDSAVYLCASSFELADGDEQFFGPGTRLTVL.

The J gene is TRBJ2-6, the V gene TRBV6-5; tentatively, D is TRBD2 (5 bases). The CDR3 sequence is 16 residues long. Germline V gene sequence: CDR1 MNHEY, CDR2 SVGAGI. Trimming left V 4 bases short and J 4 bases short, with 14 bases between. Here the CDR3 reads CASSSRGIAGANVLTF. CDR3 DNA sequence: TGTGCCAGCAGTTCCCGGGGTATTGCCGGGGCCAACGTCCTGACTTTC.

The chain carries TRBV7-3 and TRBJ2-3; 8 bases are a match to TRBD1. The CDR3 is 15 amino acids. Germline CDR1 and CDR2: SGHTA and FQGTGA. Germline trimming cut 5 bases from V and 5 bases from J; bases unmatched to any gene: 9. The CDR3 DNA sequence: TGTGCCAGCAGCCCACAGGCCAGGGGGCAAGATACGCAGTATTTT. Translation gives CASSPQARGQDTQYF.